The next 24 T cell receptor beta chains were all read from a single sample in a study of blood T cells in healthy people across ages (dated by TCRdb to about 2015). Library prep was done by 5' RACE. For sequencing, an Illumina HiSeq 2500 was employed. A second about 7 to 12 cycle PCR used a sample-barcoded 5' primer and a J-beta primer mix. TCRdb trimmed the raw reads at Q25, called clones with MiXCR and kept productive beta chains. Each record represents a unique CDR3 protein, reported with the most common genes and DNA among its rows. This sample comprises approximately 800,000 distinct CDR3 sequences, about 53% of them detected only once. The ten largest clones add up to around 41% of the sample. The material sequenced was blood. The receptors stem from a man older than 75 in good health.

Only one count was recorded for this clonotype. The rearrangement links TRBV20-1 to TRBJ1-1, with D possibly TRBD1 on 6 matching bases. This CDR3 region has 15 residues. Germline loops: CDR1 DFQATT, CDR2 SNEGSKA (reference sequence). V was pared by 6 bases and J by 6 bases, with 23 bases between. The CDR3 nucleotides read TGCAGTGCAGAAACTAGACAGCACAGGGACCCTGAAGCTTTCTTT. It encodes CSAETRQHRDPEAFF.

The chain is built from TRBV10-3 and TRBJ2-3; D not resolved. The CDR3 totals 14 residues. The germline V and J ends were trimmed by 8 bases and 3 bases, with 15 bases remaining between them. The germline V gene has CDR1 ENHRY and CDR2 SYGVKD. CDR3 coding DNA: TGTGCCATCCGGGCTGGGGAAATGACAGATACGCAGTATTTT. This encodes CAIRAGEMTDTQYF.

V gene TRBV11-2 combines with J gene TRBJ2-4; D is uncertain. Deletions cut 2 bases from V and 0 bases from J, with 8 bases between. Germline V CDR1 and CDR2: SGHAT, FQNNGV. This CDR3 region has 15 residues. The CDR3: CASSLTEKAKNIQYF. In nucleotides, the CDR3 is TGTGCCAGCAGCTTAACAGAGAAAGCCAAAAACATTCAGTACTTC.

The chain is built from TRBV2 and TRBJ2-1; D possibly matches TRBD1 or TRBD2 (5 bases each). V was clipped by 5 bases and J by 7 bases, with 18 bases between them. CDR1 is SNHLY, CDR2 FYNNEI, per germline. This CDR3 region has 15 residues. In DNA, the CDR3 is TGTGCCAGCAGTCCTTCGTGGGAGAAGGGGAATGAGCAGTTCTTC. Translated: CASSPSWEKGNEQFF.

The J gene is TRBJ2-4, the V gene TRBV13; D is possibly TRBD1 (5 bases). Germline V gene lookup returns CDR1 PRHDT and CDR2 FYEKMQ (reference sequence). V was shortened by 5 bases and J by 0 bases, with 11 bases between the two germline ends. The CDR3 runs to 15 residues. The CDR3: CASSQDTLAKNIQYF. The DNA for the CDR3 is TGTGCCAGCAGCCAGGACACTCTAGCCAAAAACATTCAGTACTTC.

CDR3 sequence (DNA): TGCAGTGCTAGAGTCGTAGGGGAGACCCAGTACTTC. This codes for CSARVVGETQYF. The J gene is TRBJ2-5, the V gene TRBV20-1; D remains unclear. V was pared by 1 base and J by 5 bases, with 8 bases between. The CDR3 spans 12 residues. From germline, CDR1 is DFQATT and CDR2 SNEGSKA (reference sequence).

This clonotype was seen only once. The chain is built from TRBV10-3 and TRBJ2-7, with 12 bases matching TRBD2. V trimming: 6 bases; J trimming: 3 bases; junction bases outside the gene matches: 6. The CDR3 is made up of 15 amino acids. Per the germline V gene, CDR1 is ENHRY and CDR2 is SYGVKD. The CDR3 bases are TGTGCCATCAGAACAGGGGGACTAGCGGGCTACGAGCAGTACTTC. Translating it yields CAIRTGGLAGYEQYF.

V gene TRBV7-2 combines with J gene TRBJ2-5; 10 bases fit TRBD2. J lost 11 bases, V lost 2 bases, and 11 bases had no gene match. Germline lookup yields CDR1 SGHTA and CDR2 FQGNSA. The CDR3 runs to 15 residues. The CDR3 nucleotides are TGTGCCAGCAGCTTAAGTCCTAGCGGGAGAAATGAGCAGTACTTC. Its translation: CASSLSPSGRNEQYF.

For this clonotype: Sequence at one end of the junction differs from germline and may be a read error. This chain uses TRBV7-6 with TRBJ2-6, with TRBD1 matching 7 bases. Looked up from germline, CDR1 is SGHVS and CDR2 is FNYEAQ. The CDR3 has 19 residues. The CDR3 loop is CASSFPRTGKNSGANVLTF. The CDR3 DNA sequence: TGTGCCAGTAGCTTTCCCCGGACAGGAAAAAACTCTGGGGCCAACGTCCTGACTTTC.

On this clonotype: The junction departs from germline at one end; a sequencing error may be responsible. V usage is TRBV25-1 and J usage is TRBJ2-3, with 10 bases matching TRBD2. The germline CDR1 and CDR2 sequences are MGHDK and SYGVNS. CDR3 length equals 16 residues. Written as DNA, the CDR3 is TGTACCAGCAGTGAATTGAGCGGGAGGGGCACAGATACGCAGTATTTT. The encoded protein is CTSSELSGRGTDTQYF.

A word on this clonotype: Mismatch with germline at one junction end may stem from a read error. The gene calls are TRBV5-1 and TRBJ2-5; 9 bases map to TRBD1. The DNA end favors TRBJ2-7, so the J call may be wrong. The CDR3 has 14 amino acids. Germline V gene lookup returns CDR1 SGHRS and CDR2 YFSETQ. The CDR3: CASSLDRGWHEQYF. The DNA for the CDR3 is TGCGCCAGCAGTTTGGACAGGGGTTGGCACGAGCAGTACTTC.

The chain has TRBV25-1 and TRBJ1-6, with TRBD1 identical over 8 bases. Germline V gives CDR1 MGHDK, CDR2 SYGVNS. The length of the CDR3 is 16 residues. V shed 4 bases, J shed 5 bases, and the junction held 7 bases outside the gene matches. CDR3 bases: TGTGCCAGCAGTGCCCCGGACAGGGCGGATAATTCACCCCTCCACTTT. Encoded protein: CASSAPDRADNSPLHF.

V gene TRBV18 combines with J gene TRBJ1-1, with D maybe TRBD1 (5 bases). Trimming cost V 3 bases and J 0 bases, with 8 bases left between them. The CDR3 contains 14 residues. The V gene's germline CDR1 is KGHSH and CDR2 LQKENI. The CDR3 sequence is CASSPQGMNTEAFF. The CDR3 nucleotides read TGTGCCAGCTCACCGCAGGGAATGAACACTGAAGCTTTCTTT.

The chain recombines TRBV11-3 with TRBJ2-1, with 11 bases aligning to TRBD2. This CDR3 has 15 residues. The germline V gene encodes CDR1 SGHNT and CDR2 YENEEA. Germline trimming cut 1 base from V and 10 bases from J; bases unmatched to any gene: 6. The DNA of the CDR3 is TGTGCCAGCAGCTTAGCACTAGCGGGAGTTCAGGAGCAGTTCTTC. Translated: CASSLALAGVQEQFF. The full variable domain, in which reference TRBV11-3 and TRBJ2-1 provide the parts outside the CDR3, is EAGVVQSPRYKIIEKKQPVAFWCNPISGHNTLYWYLQNLGQGPELLIRYENEEAVDDSQLPKDRFSAERLKGVDSTLKIQPAELGDSAVYLCASSLALAGVQEQFFGPGTRLTVL.

This clonotype showed up just a few times. The chain employs TRBV14 and TRBJ2-1, with TRBD2 matching 8 bases. The V gene end was trimmed by 1 base and the J gene end by 5 bases; junction bases not matched to a gene: 4. CDR3 length equals 15 residues. Germline loops: CDR1 SGHDN, CDR2 FVKESK. The DNA for the CDR3 is TGTGCCAGCAGCCAAGCGGCGGGAGGTAACAATGAGCAGTTCTTC. It yields the protein CASSQAAGGNNEQFF.

This sequence joins TRBV28 and TRBJ2-4; possibly TRBD1 for D (6 bases). The CDR3 is 14 amino acids. Germline CDR1 and CDR2: MDHEN and SYDVKM. Trimming removed 1 base from V and 4 bases from J, with 8 bases in between. CDR3 region: CASSLLGTKNIQYF. The DNA of the CDR3 is TGTGCCAGCAGTTTATTAGGGACAAAAAACATTCAGTACTTC.

V is TRBV7-2 and J is TRBJ2-1; the D is unclear. V lost 1 base and J 4 bases, leaving 8 bases between the germline ends. This CDR3 is 14 amino acids long. The germline CDR1 and CDR2 sequences are SGHTA and FQGNSA. CDR3 loop: CASSLDLLYNEQFF. In DNA form, the CDR3 reads TGTGCCAGCAGCTTAGATCTGCTATACAATGAGCAGTTCTTC.

J is TRBJ1-2 and V is TRBV29-1, with D perhaps TRBD1 (5 bases). CDR3 length equals 12 residues. Trimming pared 7 bases from V and 8 bases from J, leaving 17 bases between. The germline V gene has CDR1 SQVTM and CDR2 ANQGSEA. In nucleotides, the CDR3 is TGCAGCGCCTCGGACAACCCGGCGGGCTACACCTTC. The encoded protein is CSASDNPAGYTF. Combining the CDR3 with reference TRBV29-1 and TRBJ1-2 gives the whole variable domain SAVISQKPSRDICQRGTSLTIQCQVDSQVTMMFWYRQQPGQSLTLIATANQGSEATYESGFVIDKFPISRPNLTFSTLTVSNMSPEDSSIYLCSASDNPAGYTFGSGTRLTVV.

This clonotype has more than one count but fewer than ten. J is TRBJ2-3 and V is TRBV27; D is ambiguous. Germline CDR1 and CDR2: MNHEY and SMNVEV (reference sequence). The CDR3 sequence is 15 residues long. V was pared by 3 bases and J by 0 bases, with 10 bases between. The CDR3 nucleotides are TGTGCCAGCAGTTTGTCTAGGCCAAGCACAGATACGCAGTATTTT. Protein sequence: CASSLSRPSTDTQYF.

The gene calls are TRBV5-1 and TRBJ2-7; D may be TRBD1 (5 bases). CDR3 size: 14 residues. The germline V gene encodes CDR1 SGHRS and CDR2 YFSETQ. Trimming cost V 0 bases and J 6 bases, with 13 bases left between them. The CDR3 DNA reads TGCGCCAGCAGCTTGGGACAGACCACCTGCGAGCAGTACTTC. This sequence encodes CASSLGQTTCEQYF.

The chain couples TRBV20-1 to TRBJ2-5; weak D call: TRBD2 (6 bases). This CDR3 is 16 amino acids long. Germline CDR1 is DFQATT and CDR2 is SNEGSKA (reference sequence). V was clipped by 6 bases and J by 11 bases, with 31 bases between them. The CDR3 nucleotides are TGCAGTGCGGGGAAGGGCGGCCTAGCGCTTCGGGGTGAGCAGTACTTC. Translated: CSAGKGGLALRGEQYF.

CDR3 in DNA: TGTGCCTGGAACGGGGGGTCCTACGAGCAGTACTTC. This sequence encodes CAWNGGSYEQYF. The chain employs TRBV30 and TRBJ2-7; 7 bases map to TRBD2. CDR1 is GTSNPN and CDR2 is SVGIG in the germline V gene (reference sequence). The CDR3 loop spans 12 amino acids. The V and J ends lost 4 bases and 1 base, in that order; junction bases with no gene match: 1.

The chain joins TRBV15 to TRBJ2-1; 10 bases are a match to TRBD2. The length of the CDR3 is 14 residues. Germline CDR1 LNHNV, CDR2 YYDKDF (reference sequence). The ends lost 3 bases at V and 8 bases at J; junction bases unmatched: 4. This chain's CDR3 is CATSSPGTSDEQFF. Here the CDR3 DNA reads TGTGCCACCAGCAGTCCCGGGACTAGCGATGAGCAGTTCTTC.

The chain uses TRBV5-1 and TRBJ2-1; 8 bases fit TRBD1. CDR3 length equals 15 residues. Germline V lookup: CDR1 SGHRS, CDR2 YFSETQ. The J segment lost 9 bases and the V segment lost 0 bases, leaving 8 bases of the junction unmatched. The CDR3 bases are TGCGCCAGCAGCTTGGCCGGGACAGGAGGCGGTGAGCAGTTCTTC. It translates to CASSLAGTGGGEQFF.